These 26 T cell receptor beta chains were all obtained from the same sample, sequenced in a study of T cell clonality in common variable immunodeficiency. Repertoires were generated with immunoSEQ multiplex PCR, while TCRdb's copy carries only in-frame clones and drops some. The record shows some 54,000 clones for this sample, with no singletons present. Sequenced input: peripheral blood mononuclear cells. All receptors derive from a person between 18 and 75 years old in good health.

This clone was counted a few times. The read terminates 3 residues ahead of where the CDR3 ends, so the germline J gene completes it. The chain has TRBV7-2 and TRBJ1-2, with TRBD1 as a possible D gene (6 bases). The germline V gene has CDR1 SGHTA and CDR2 FQGNSA. Trimming removed 0 bases at V and 7 bases at J, with 15 bases between. This CDR3 has 15 amino acids. CDR3 DNA, as far as it was read: TGTGCCAGCAGCTTAGCGCTAACAGGGACCTGTGGC. Residues: CASSLALTGTCG. The entire CDR3 protein reads CASSLALTGTCGYTF.

This clone was recorded many times. The chain's CDR3 is CASSQGSRAEKLFF. CDR3 DNA (partial): TGCGCCAGCAGCCAGGGGAGCCGGGCTGAAAAA. The chain joins TRBV5-1 to TRBJ1-4; TRBD1 is a possible D gene (6 bases). The read comes to an end 3 residues before the CDR3 does, leaving the germline J gene to fill in the end. Per germline, CDR1 SGHRS and CDR2 YFSETQ. The CDR3 covers 14 residues. Trimming took 4 bases from V and 7 from J, leaving 14 bases between them. The full variable domain, in which reference TRBV5-1 and TRBJ1-4 provide the parts outside the CDR3, is KAGVTQTPRYLIKTRGQQVTLSCSPISGHRSVSWYQQTPGQGLQFLFEYFSETQRNKGNFPGRFSGRQFSNSRSEMNVSTLELGDSALYLCASSQGSRAEKLFFGSGTQLSVL.

This clone was seen a handful of times. The read is 3 residues too short to cover the CDR3 end, so that end is filled in from the germline J gene. The J gene is TRBJ2-7, the V gene TRBV20-1; 11 bases map to TRBD1. CDR1 is DFQATT and CDR2 is SNEGSKA in the germline V gene (reference sequence). Losses at the gene ends were 5 bases for V and 4 bases for J; bases not matched to a gene: 1. The CDR3 is made up of 12 amino acids. The CDR3 here is CSAGQGAYEQYF. CDR3 DNA (partial): TGCAGTGCTGGACAGGGGGCGTACGAG.

This clone was detected many times. The CDR3 is cut off 3 residues early in the read; its end comes from the germline J gene. V is TRBV20-1 and J is TRBJ2-7, with TRBD1 matching 11 bases. The CDR3 contains 14 residues. Germline V lookup: CDR1 DFQATT, CDR2 SNEGSKA (reference sequence). The V segment lost 5 bases and the J segment 3 bases; nucleotides outside the gene matches: 6. This CDR3 is CSASGGTGGYEQYF. CDR3 DNA, as far as it was read: TGCAGTGCTTCTGGAGGGACAGGGGGCTACGAG.

This clone has ten or more counts. The missing CDR3 end, 3 residues past where the read stops, is filled in from the germline J gene. The chain employs TRBV19 and TRBJ2-1; 8 nucleotides align to TRBD2. The V gene end was trimmed by 7 bases and the J gene end by 4 bases; junction bases not matched to a gene: 9. Per the germline V gene, CDR1 is LNHDA and CDR2 is SQIVND (reference sequence). The CDR3 sequence is 15 residues long. The CDR3 spells CASTLGAGVYNEQFF. The sequenced CDR3 bases are TGTGCCAGTACCTTGGGAGCGGGAGTATACAATGAG.

This clone was observed at least ten times. The CDR3 goes on 3 residues after the read ends, and that part is filled in from the germline J gene. V and J are TRBV11-2 and TRBJ2-7, with a possible D match to TRBD2 (5 bases). V was clipped by 1 base and J by 5 bases, with 6 bases between them. Germline V gene lookup returns CDR1 SGHAT and CDR2 FQNNGV. The CDR3 runs 12 residues. Here the CDR3 reads CASSLAGNEQYF. Incomplete CDR3 DNA: TGTGCCAGCAGCTTAGCGGGGAACGAG.

This clone was seen ten or more times. The read halts 3 residues ahead of the CDR3 end, with the missing end drawn from the germline J gene. The chain uses TRBV19 and TRBJ2-3; weak D call: TRBD1 (6 bases). The length of the CDR3 is 14 residues. CDR1 and CDR2 from the germline V gene are LNHDA and SQIVND (reference sequence). Trimming stripped 10 bases from V and 4 bases from J, with 18 bases between. The DNA read from the CDR3 is TGTGCCACCTCACAGGGCCTTTTGGCAGATACG. Residues: CATSQGLLADT. The entire CDR3 protein reads CATSQGLLADTQYF.

The sample holds many counts of this clone. The read finishes 3 residues shy of the CDR3 end, and the germline J gene is used to complete it. The chain links TRBV18 to TRBJ2-3; 9 bases are a match to TRBD2. V dropped 3 bases and J dropped 4; count of bases not matched to a gene: 2. Germline assignment: CDR1 KGHSH and CDR2 LQKENI. The CDR3 length is 14 residues. This CDR3 reads CASSPRGGADTQYF. The part of the CDR3 DNA that was read is TGTGCCAGCTCACCTCGCGGGGGGGCAGATACG.

This clone was detected ten times or more. CDR3 bases read: TGCGCCAGCAGCTCTTACTATAATTCACCC. The encoded protein is CASSSYYNSP. The CDR3 reads in full as CASSSYYNSPLHF. The rearrangement joins TRBV5-1 to TRBJ1-6, with D uncertain. Read sequence stops 3 residues before the CDR3 end, and the germline J gene provides the missing end. Trimming removed 3 bases from V and 3 bases from J, with 4 bases in between. The CDR3 has 13 amino acids. Germline assignment: CDR1 SGHRS and CDR2 YFSETQ.

Many counts were recorded for this clone. The read is 3 residues too short to cover the CDR3 end, so that end is filled in from the germline J gene. V gene TRBV5-6 combines with J gene TRBJ2-5, with D hard to call. Trimming took off 5 bases at V and 2 bases at J, with 13 bases between the two ends. The CDR3 is made up of 14 amino acids. Per the germline V gene, CDR1 is SGHDT and CDR2 is YYEEEE. The sequenced part of the CDR3 DNA is TGTGCCAGCAGACAAATCCGAGTGCAAGAGACC. It codes for CASRQIRVQET. The complete CDR3 reads CASRQIRVQETQYF.

This clone showed up just a few times. The sequenced part of the CDR3 DNA is TGTGCCTGGAGTTTCGCGACAGCACGAGGTGAG. It yields the protein CAWSFATARGE. The entire CDR3 protein is CAWSFATARGEQFF. The chain is built from TRBV30 and TRBJ2-1; a possible D gene is TRBD1 (5 bases). The CDR3 goes on 3 residues after the read ends, and that part is filled in from the germline J gene. The CDR3 consists of 14 residues. Trimming shortened V by 2 bases and J by 9 bases, and 17 bases separated the two germline ends. CDR1 and CDR2 (germline): GTSNPN, SVGIG (reference sequence).

The table lists this clone with many counts. The CDR3 end falls 3 residues outside the read, so it is completed with the germline J gene. This chain connects TRBV5-6 to TRBJ2-3, with 11 bases lining up with TRBD2. Trimming took 3 bases from V and 6 from J; bases not matched to a gene: 6. CDR1 SGHDT and CDR2 YYEEEE come from the germline V gene. This CDR3 is built from 15 residues. CDR3 bases read: TGTGCCAGCAGCTACCCTAGCGGGGGGTCGGATACG. Translated: CASSYPSGGSDT. The full CDR3 reads CASSYPSGGSDTQYF.

A remark on this clone: The read gets to within 3 residues of the CDR3 end, and the germline J gene fills in the rest. The J gene is TRBJ2-2, the V gene TRBV19; TRBD2 matches 7 bases. The CDR3 spans 12 residues. Per germline, CDR1 LNHDA and CDR2 SQIVND (reference sequence). The V gene end was trimmed by 10 bases and the J gene end by 7 bases; junction bases not matched to a gene: 6. CDR3 residues: CATGRAVGELFF. The part of the CDR3 DNA that was read is TGTGCCACAGGGAGGGCTGTCGGGGAG.

As concerns this clone: The read comes to an end 3 residues before the CDR3 does, leaving the germline J gene to fill in the end. The V and J genes are TRBV7-9 and TRBJ1-4; perhaps TRBD1 as D (5 bases). The CDR3 extends over 14 amino acids. Germline CDR1 SEHNR, CDR2 FQNEAQ (reference sequence). CDR3 DNA, as far as it was read: TGTGCCAGCAGCCATCTCAGGGATTATTCACCA. It translates to CASSHLRDYSP. The entire CDR3 sequence reads CASSHLRDYSPLFF.

This clone was observed many times. The read comes to an end 3 residues before the CDR3 does, leaving the germline J gene to fill in the end. The gene calls are TRBV19 and TRBJ2-5; TRBD1 aligns across 7 bases. The CDR3 is 15 amino acids. Per germline, CDR1 LNHDA and CDR2 SQIVND (reference sequence). J lost 1 base, V lost 0 bases, and 2 bases had no gene match. The sequenced part of the CDR3 DNA is TGTGCCAGTAGTATAGATCGGACAGGCCAAGAGACC. Translating it yields CASSIDRTGQET. The entire CDR3 protein is CASSIDRTGQETQYF. Using reference TRBV19 and TRBJ2-5 for the parts outside the CDR3, the full variable domain is DGGITQSPKYLFRKEGQNVTLSCEQNLNHDAMYWYRQDPGQGLRLIYYSQIVNDFQKGDIAEGYSVSREKKESFPLTVTSAQKNPTAFYLCASSIDRTGQETQYFGPGTRLLVL.

This clone came up many times. The read ends 3 residues shy of where the CDR3 ends; the end is completed using the germline J gene. The V call is TRBV18, the J call TRBJ2-5, with 7 bases matching TRBD1. This CDR3 contains 14 residues. The junction had 11 bases not matched to a gene; V was cut back by 8 bases and J by 5 bases. CDR1 is KGHSH and CDR2 is LQKENI in the germline V gene. CDR3 DNA, as far as it was read: TGTGCCAGCGAAGGGGGCCGTGCTCAGGAGACC. Translating gives CASEGGRAQET. The whole CDR3 sequence reads CASEGGRAQETQYF.

In this sample, this clone turned up many times. The read halts 3 residues ahead of the CDR3 end, with the missing end drawn from the germline J gene. The chain has TRBV28 and TRBJ2-7; 7 bases are shared with TRBD2. There are 15 residues in the CDR3. Germline values: CDR1 MDHEN, CDR2 SYDVKM. Trimming at V came to 0 bases and at J to 4 bases, leaving 6 bases not matched to a gene. The CDR3 spells CASSLWGGIGYEQYF. The covered CDR3 bases are TGTGCCAGCAGTTTATGGGGGGGGATAGGATACGAG.

This clone turned up a few times. The missing CDR3 end, 3 residues past where the read stops, is filled in from the germline J gene. The chain couples TRBV19 to TRBJ1-1, with a tentative D call TRBD1 (5 bases). Trimming took 0 bases from V and 4 from J, leaving 12 bases between them. CDR1 is LNHDA and CDR2 is SQIVND in the germline V gene (reference sequence). The CDR3 is made up of 15 amino acids. The CDR3 reads CASSIDSGWSTEAFF. CDR3 DNA (partial): TGTGCCAGTAGTATAGATTCAGGGTGGAGCACTGAA.

There are many counts of this clone. Coverage ceases 3 residues before the CDR3 finishes, and the germline J gene fills in the end. The J gene is TRBJ1-5, the V gene TRBV20-1, with 7 bases identical to TRBD1. This CDR3 comprises 16 residues. The junction had 14 bases not matched to a gene; V was cut back by 6 bases and J by 3 bases. Germline values: CDR1 DFQATT, CDR2 SNEGSKA (reference sequence). CDR3 amino acids: CSAGQATGGDNQPQHF. The CDR3 bases that were read are TGCAGTGCCGGACAGGCAACCGGCGGAGACAATCAGCCC.

At least ten counts were recorded for this clone. The CDR3 is cut off 3 residues early in the read; its end comes from the germline J gene. The V call is TRBV19, the J call TRBJ2-5, with D perhaps matching TRBD1 (7 bases). CDR1 LNHDA and CDR2 SQIVND come from the germline V gene (reference sequence). The CDR3 contains 17 residues. V was pared by 6 bases and J by 4 bases, with 24 bases between. Incomplete CDR3 DNA: TGTGCCAGTAGGAGAACGAACTACAGGGGAGGCGTAGAGACC. Protein sequence: CASRRTNYRGGVET. The CDR3 in its entirety is CASRRTNYRGGVETQYF.

There are many counts of this clone. The DNA ends 3 residues before the CDR3 does, and the rest of the CDR3 is filled in from the germline J gene. This chain joins TRBV29-1 and TRBJ1-2; TRBD1 aligns across 7 bases. Looked up from germline, CDR1 is SQVTM and CDR2 is ANQGSEA. The CDR3 is 14 amino acids. V lost 4 bases to trimming and J lost 2 bases; unmatched junction nucleotides: 7. CDR3 sequence reads: CSVGLEGQNYGYTF. CDR3 bases read: TGCAGCGTTGGGTTGGAGGGACAGAACTATGGC. Variable domain in full (rest from reference TRBV29-1 and TRBJ1-2): SAVISQKPSRDICQRGTSLTIQCQVDSQVTMMFWYRQQPGQSLTLIATANQGSEATYESGFVIDKFPISRPNLTFSTLTVSNMSPEDSSIYLCSVGLEGQNYGYTFGSGTRLTVV.

In its sample, this clone was seen many times. Read coverage stops 3 residues before the CDR3 terminus; the germline J gene supplies the remainder. This chain connects TRBV7-2 to TRBJ2-5; the D gene is possibly TRBD2 (6 bases). V shed 2 bases and J shed 1 base, with 8 bases lying between them. CDR1 is SGHTA, CDR2 FQGNSA, per germline. This CDR3 is built from 14 residues. The sequenced CDR3 bases are TGTGCCAGCAGCTTAAGGAGGGGCCAAGAGACC. Residues: CASSLRRGQET. The complete CDR3 reads CASSLRRGQETQYF.

This clone was seen at least ten times. The read terminates 3 residues ahead of where the CDR3 ends, so the germline J gene completes it. The chain uses TRBV7-3 and TRBJ1-5; possibly TRBD1 for D (5 bases). The CDR3 is 13 amino acids. With 6 bases removed from V and 7 bases from J, the gap between germline ends came to 13 bases. CDR1 is SGHTA and CDR2 is FQGTGA in the germline V gene. The CDR3 bases that were read are TGTGCCAGCAGTCCCCAGGGAGGCCAGCCC. This gives the protein CASSPQGGQP. In full, the CDR3 reads CASSPQGGQPQHF.

This clone showed up many times. The read falls 3 residues short of the CDR3 end, and the missing part is taken from the germline J gene. V is TRBV5-1 and J is TRBJ2-7; D is possibly TRBD1 (6 bases). Per the germline V gene, CDR1 is SGHRS and CDR2 is YFSETQ. The CDR3 runs 17 residues. The V gene lost 2 bases and the J gene lost 2 bases, with 20 bases spanning the gap. The DNA read from the CDR3 is TGCGCCAGCAGCTTTGGGGATCGGGACACCCGTACCTACGAG. This codes for CASSFGDRDTRTYE. Given in full, the CDR3 is CASSFGDRDTRTYEQYF. The full variable domain, rest sourced from reference TRBV5-1 and TRBJ2-7, is KAGVTQTPRYLIKTRGQQVTLSCSPISGHRSVSWYQQTPGQGLQFLFEYFSETQRNKGNFPGRFSGRQFSNSRSEMNVSTLELGDSALYLCASSFGDRDTRTYEQYFGPGTRLTVT.

This clone was counted ten times or more. The sequenced part of the CDR3 DNA is TGTGCCTGGAAAACAGGGGGAATTTTCACCGGGGAG. This gives the protein CAWKTGGIFTGE. The full CDR3 protein reads CAWKTGGIFTGELFF. The rearrangement links TRBV30 to TRBJ2-2, with 8 bases that match TRBD1. Coverage ceases 3 residues before the CDR3 finishes, and the germline J gene fills in the end. The CDR3 contains 15 residues. Trimming cost V 4 bases and J 4 bases; bases outside gene matches: 8. Germline V gene sequence: CDR1 GTSNPN, CDR2 SVGIG (reference sequence). The full variable domain, in which reference TRBV30 and TRBJ2-2 provide the parts outside the CDR3, is SQTIHQWPATLVQPVGSPLSLECTVEGTSNPNLYWYRQAAGRGLQLLFYSVGIGQISSEVPQNLSASRPQDRQFILSSKKLLLSDSGFYLCAWKTGGIFTGELFFGEGSRLTVL.

This clone was counted at least ten times. The read terminates 3 residues before the CDR3 end, so the remaining end is supplied by the germline J gene. The chain carries TRBV7-6 and TRBJ2-1; possible D gene TRBD2, 5 bases. Trimming pared 1 base from V and 4 bases from J, leaving 11 bases between. This CDR3 region has 15 residues. CDR1 is SGHVS, CDR2 FNYEAQ, per germline. The CDR3 here is CASSLGGTSYNEQFF. Partial CDR3 DNA: TGTGCCAGCAGCTTAGGGGGAACTAGTTACAATGAG.